The present T cell receptor (beta chain) was sequenced within a study of blood T cell repertoires in COVID-19 (dated by TCRdb to about 2020). Background on the whole study: Samples from collaborators originated in the United States, Italy and Spain and spanned both the acute and convalescent phases of COVID-19. The prospective study material was composed of cDNA or gDNA derived from T cells, B-cell-depleted T cells, or PBMCs. The dataset comprised deeply sampled blood TCRbeta repertoires from subjects exposed to, actively infected with, or recovered from COVID-19. The repertoires were released in a freely available public database intended as a resource for research on the immune response to SARS-CoV-2. The samples were drawn from two sources: the first 160 participants of the ongoing ImmuneRACE study, and 1,200 or so subjects contributed by 6 global collaborators. The sample metadata nearly always contained a de-identified subject ID, COVID-19 status, age in years and sex. Where HLA class I and class II types were available, the types were taken from metadata supplied by the sample provider, not from assay-based typing.

TCRbeta CDR3 regions were amplified from genomic DNA by means of the immunoSEQ Assay, a bias-controlled multiplex PCR. The authors processed their data as follows. The number of nucleated cells in each sample was estimated from the amplification of reference gene primers within the assay. To quantify the absolute abundance of each unique TCRbeta CDR3 rearrangement, sequence reads were collapsed and filtered. For each sample, productive Simpson clonality was calculated by taking the square root of Simpson's diversity index across productive rearrangements. TCRdb retrieved this table from immuneACCESS and kept in-frame rearrangements only. Not all clones are present; in checked studies, unresolved V genes account for under half, and no reason is known for the remainder. For V, J and clone size, that table is used; D and trimming come from the DNA. The sample table contains around 62,000 clones; only one count was recorded for 85% to 90% of them. Over 9.5% of the sample is taken by the ten largest.

The CDR3 goes from the cysteine to the phenylalanine over 15 residues. Only the CDR3 DNA stays, 45 bases, in frame from base 1. Trimmed from V: 3 bases; trimmed from J: 4 bases; junction bases lacking a gene match: 5. According to the germline V gene (reference sequence), CDR1 reads SGHKS and CDR2 reads YYEKEE. What the authors observed across the whole study: How much clinical and demographic metadata was included differed by source and by participant, and the metadata was provided uncurated.

In its sample, this clone was seen once. Which antigen it targets is not known. Base qualities are not at hand, and no much larger clone is one base apart. In the prospective study, participants were about 18 to 95 years old, resided in about two dozen geographic areas of the United States, and were enrolled through a virtual design. To assign participants to cohorts, the prospective study relied on clinical history that participants themselves reported in a screening survey and a study questionnaire. ImmuneRACE Cohort 3 recovered participants were defined by two consecutive negative NP/OP PCR tests, healthcare professional clearance, or symptom resolution. In the prospective study, whole blood, serum and a nasopharyngeal or oropharyngeal swab were collected from each participant by mobile phlebotomists. Participants in the prospective study had the option to provide additional blood draws and questionnaires over an approximately 2-month period. Blood samples from the prospective study were shipped frozen or at room temperature prior to DNA extraction.

The sequencing sample was made of PBMCs or T cells enriched from blood (not recorded which). The chain is made from TRBV5-5 and TRBJ2-3, with 10 junctional bases fitting TRBD2. This clonotype originated in a woman aged 40 to 50 who had recovered from COVID-19. In nucleotides, the sequence is TGTGCCAGCAGCTGGTTAGCGGGGGGAGCAGATACGCAGTATTTT. Translation gives CASSWLAGGADTQYF.